This T cell receptor beta chain was captured in a study of T-cell memory formation after mild COVID-19. In the study overall: TCR clusters were mostly donor specific. Study results and limitations: Day 15 to 85 contracting clones showed balanced CD4/CD8; later expanders leaned CD4+. Contracting CD4+ clones sat mainly in CM and EM; CD8+ in EMRA.

TCR alpha and TCR beta cDNA libraries carrying sample barcodes and UMIs came from 5'RACE with constant-segment primers. One entry per CDR3 protein, called by TCRdb with MiXCR from the 5' RACE reads. Here the sample spans over 150,000 distinct CDR3 sequences, about 18% being singletons. This clonotype showed up just a few times. The antigen remains undetermined. The V end lost 5 bases, the J end lost 2 bases, and 13 bases lay between the germline ends. Germline assignment: CDR1 MNHEY and CDR2 SVGAGI. This CDR3 spans 15 amino acids. The chain employs TRBV6-5 and TRBJ2-1; possible D gene TRBD2, 6 bases. This clonotype was obtained from a man between 18 and 29 years old who had mild COVID-19 (a few samples of this study predate the infection). Cell type and time point are not known. Sequenced input: PBMCs or a T cell subset sorted from them (not recorded which). CDR3 nucleotide sequence: TGTGCCAGCAGTCCCCCCGCGGGGACCTACAATGAGCAGTTCTTC. Its translation is CASSPPAGTYNEQFF.